The rows below give T cell receptor beta chains drawn from one sample of a study of blood T cell repertoires in COVID-19. Repertoires were generated with immunoSEQ multiplex PCR, while TCRdb's copy carries only in-frame clones and drops some. Here the sample spans about 200,000 clones, around 90% being singletons. Input material: PBMCs or T cells enriched from blood (not recorded which). The source of these receptors is a woman under 30 who had recovered from COVID-19. Both conserved end residues are part of each CDR3. A D gene is named only where the DNA matches it firmly. Clone size is not always given. Where it is, it says once, few, many or a class for expanded clones.

TRBV28	.	.	TRBJ2-5	CASSFGLGGETQYF	TGTGCCAGCAGTTTCGGTCTGGGAGGAGAGACCCAGTACTTC
TRBV7-6	.	once	TRBJ1-4	CASSLDGRARQEKLFF	TGTGCCAGCAGCTTAGACGGGAGGGCCAGGCAGGAAAAACTGTTTTTT
TRBV15	.	.	TRBJ2-1	CATSRGIRTMTVPYNEQFF	TGTGCCACCAGCAGAGGAATAAGGACCATGACAGTCCCCTACAATGAGCAGTTCTTC
TRBV10-3	TRBD2	.	TRBJ2-1	CAISAASGAYNEQFF	TGTGCCATCAGCGCGGCTAGCGGGGCCTACAATGAGCAGTTCTTC
TRBV11-2	TRBD2	.	TRBJ2-1	CASSSSGGSSSYNEQFF	TGTGCCAGCAGCAGTAGCGGGGGGAGTAGCTCCTACAATGAGCAGTTCTTC
TRBV2	TRBD2	.	TRBJ2-3	CASRGPGLAEENTQYF	TGTGCCAGCAGGGGTCCGGGACTAGCGGAGGAGAATACGCAGTATTTT
TRBV5-4	.	.	TRBJ2-7	CASSGMSGDSYEQYF	TGTGCCAGCAGCGGAATGTCAGGGGACTCCTACGAGCAGTACTTC
TRBV27	.	.	TRBJ1-6	CASKWGGSRSPLHF	TGTGCCAGCAAGTGGGGGGGAAGTAGATCACCCCTCCACTTT
TRBV11-2	TRBD1	.	TRBJ1-2	CASSFRDRESYGYTF	TGTGCCAGCAGCTTCCGGGACAGGGAGTCCTATGGCTACACCTTC
TRBV10-3	TRBD1	.	TRBJ2-7	CAISETGGDEQYF	TGTGCCATCAGTGAAACAGGGGGCGACGAGCAGTACTTC